The 32 T cell receptor beta chains given below trace back to one sample, sequenced in a study of graft-versus-host responses after intestinal transplantation. Antigens of these TCRs are unknown. TCRdb keeps only in-frame clones here, not all; method: immunoSEQ multiplex PCR. The table lists fewer than 65,000 clones, around 92% of them singletons. The sample was unstimulated CD4+ T cells sorted from spleen or lymph node cells, taken before transplant. The receptors here all came from a human donor who was the organ donor for an intestinal transplant.

V and J are TRBV12-5 and TRBJ1-2, with a weak D call TRBD1 (5 bases). Germline V gives CDR1 LGHNT, CDR2 FRNRAP. This CDR3 is 14 amino acids long. Trimming removed 4 bases from V and 1 base from J, with 10 bases in between. CDR3 loop: CASGSGLLNYGYTF. The CDR3 nucleotides are TGTGCTAGTGGTTCGGGACTGCTTAACTATGGCTACACCTTC.

A few counts support this clone. The chain carries TRBV6-5 and TRBJ1-2; D gene uncertain. Per the germline V gene, CDR1 is MNHEY and CDR2 is SVGAGI. The CDR3 length is 14 residues. Between the trimmed V and J ends, which lost 5 bases and 5 bases, there was a span of 15 bases. The DNA of the CDR3 is TGTGCCAGCAGTCGCCGCGGCAGCTCTTATGGCTACACCTTC. This translates into CASSRRGSSYGYTF.

J is TRBJ2-1 and V is TRBV7-9; TRBD2 matches 8 bases. J lost 9 bases, V lost 1 base, and 5 bases had no gene match. The V gene's germline CDR1 is SEHNR and CDR2 FQNEAQ (reference sequence). This CDR3 spans 14 amino acids. As DNA, the CDR3 is TGTGCCAGCAGCTTAGTTAGCGGGATGGTTGAGCAGTTCTTC. It codes for CASSLVSGMVEQFF.

The CDR3 loop reads CASSLFPSGRRKNTGELFF. The CDR3 region has the DNA TGTGCCAGCAGTTTATTCCCTAGCGGGAGGAGAAAGAACACCGGGGAGCTGTTTTTT. The chain joins TRBV27 to TRBJ2-2; TRBD2 matches 11 bases. The CDR3 consists of 19 residues. The J segment lost 1 base and the V segment lost 1 base, leaving 8 bases of the junction unmatched. Germline V CDR1 and CDR2: MNHEY, SMNVEV (reference sequence).

The chain joins TRBV28 to TRBJ2-7; 7 bases match TRBD1. The ends lost 5 bases at V and 3 bases at J; junction bases unmatched: 10. The germline V gene has CDR1 MDHEN and CDR2 SYDVKM. CDR3 length equals 15 residues. The DNA of the CDR3 is TGTGCCAGCAGTCTACCCCGGGGACAGTTCTACGAGCAGTACTTC. Protein: CASSLPRGQFYEQYF. Complete variable domain (other parts from reference TRBV28 and TRBJ2-7): DVKVTQSSRYLVKRTGEKVFLECVQDMDHENMFWYRQDPGLGLRLIYFSYDVKMKEKGDIPEGYSVSREKKERFSLILESASTNQTSMYLCASSLPRGQFYEQYFGPGTRLTVT.

The count of this clone is one. The J gene is TRBJ2-7, the V gene TRBV5-4; 16 bases line up with TRBD2. CDR1 is SGHNT, CDR2 YYREEE, per germline (reference sequence). V was pared by 4 bases and J by 1 base, with 5 bases of the junction left unmatched. The CDR3 loop spans 17 amino acids. In DNA, the CDR3 is TGTGCCAGCAGCACCGGGACTAGCGGGAGGGTATCCTACGAGCAGTACTTC. Protein: CASSTGTSGRVSYEQYF.

This clone was observed once. This chain links TRBV4-2 with TRBJ2-1; tentative D call: TRBD2 (6 bases). V shed 4 bases and J shed 1 base, with 14 bases lying between them. The CDR3 spans 16 residues. Germline CDR1 reads LGHNA; CDR2 reads YNFKEQ. CDR3 amino acids: CASSLTGTESYNEQFF. The CDR3 coding sequence is TGTGCCAGCAGCCTTACCGGGACTGAATCCTACAATGAGCAGTTCTTC.

This chain uses TRBV30 with TRBJ2-7; perhaps TRBD2 as D (7 bases). V lost 3 bases and J lost 5, with 17 bases in between. CDR1 GTSNPN and CDR2 SVGIG come from the germline V gene (reference sequence). The CDR3 is 14 amino acids. CDR3 region: CAWRRFGGRNEQYF. The CDR3 nucleotides are TGTGCCTGGAGGAGATTCGGGGGGCGGAACGAGCAGTACTTC.

V usage is TRBV7-2 and J usage is TRBJ1-2; 8 bases are shared with TRBD1. The CDR3 runs 15 residues. The germline CDR1 and CDR2 sequences are SGHTA and FQGNSA. Trimming at V came to 5 bases and at J to 5 bases, leaving 10 bases not matched to a gene. The CDR3: CASSPGQGESYGYTF. Here the CDR3 DNA reads TGTGCCAGCAGCCCCGGACAGGGAGAGTCATATGGCTACACCTTC.

J is TRBJ1-1 and V is TRBV28; D might be TRBD1 (5 bases). The germline V and J ends were trimmed by 2 bases and 1 base, with 5 bases remaining between them. From germline, CDR1 is MDHEN and CDR2 SYDVKM. The CDR3 length is 13 residues. The CDR3 is CASSLRGNTEAFF. The DNA for the CDR3 is TGTGCCAGCAGTTTAAGGGGGAACACTGAAGCTTTCTTT.

The CDR3 sequence: CSVDRPGRTYNEQFF. The CDR3 DNA reads TGCAGCGTTGACCGTCCAGGGAGGACCTACAATGAGCAGTTCTTC. The chain is built from TRBV29-1 and TRBJ2-1; tentatively, D is TRBD2 (6 bases). The CDR3 contains 15 residues. V dropped 3 bases and J dropped 2 bases, with 14 bases sitting between them. CDR1 is SQVTM, CDR2 ANQGSEA, per germline.

V and J are TRBV7-9 and TRBJ2-2, with D possibly being TRBD1 (6 bases). Germline V gives CDR1 SEHNR, CDR2 FQNEAQ (reference sequence). This CDR3 is built from 14 residues. V shed 4 bases and J shed 5 bases, with 11 bases lying between them. The CDR3 loop reads CASSSSGATGELFF. The DNA for the CDR3 is TGTGCCAGCAGCTCCTCAGGGGCGACCGGGGAGCTGTTTTTT.

The gene calls are TRBV28 and TRBJ1-2, with D tentatively TRBD1 (6 bases). V dropped 6 bases and J dropped 0 bases, with 14 bases sitting between them. This CDR3 has 15 residues. Germline V gene data show CDR1 as MDHEN and CDR2 as SYDVKM. As DNA, the CDR3 is TGTGCCAGCAGAGAGACCCGGACAGCTAACTATGGCTACACCTTC. Its translation: CASRETRTANYGYTF.

This chain links TRBV28 with TRBJ2-7; 12 bases line up with TRBD2. The length of the CDR3 is 20 residues. V lost 5 bases to trimming and J lost 0 bases; unmatched junction nucleotides: 17. Germline V gene lookup returns CDR1 MDHEN and CDR2 SYDVKM. CDR3 DNA sequence: TGTGCCAGCAGTACCCGACTAGCGGGAGCTCCTACCGCGAGCTCCTACGAGCAGTACTTC. It codes for CASSTRLAGAPTASSYEQYF.

The chain is built from TRBV7-3 and TRBJ2-1, with 11 bases fitting TRBD2. CDR1 and CDR2 (germline): SGHTA, FQGTGA. There are 16 residues in the CDR3. With V trimmed by 1 base and J by 6 bases, 5 bases remained unmatched. The CDR3 sequence is CASSLRSLAGVNEQFF. Here the CDR3 DNA reads TGTGCCAGCAGCTTAAGGTCACTAGCGGGAGTCAATGAGCAGTTCTTC.

The rearrangement joins TRBV19 to TRBJ1-1, with D perhaps TRBD1 (6 bases). Trimming stripped 7 bases from V and 5 bases from J, with 17 bases between. This CDR3 region has 14 residues. Germline V gene sequence: CDR1 LNHDA, CDR2 SQIVND (reference sequence). CDR3 nucleotides: TGTGCCAGTATGGGCCCTTGGGGGCGGACTGAAGCTTTCTTT. This encodes CASMGPWGRTEAFF. Filled out from reference TRBV19 and TRBJ1-1, the complete variable domain reads DGGITQSPKYLFRKEGQNVTLSCEQNLNHDAMYWYRQDPGQGLRLIYYSQIVNDFQKGDIAEGYSVSREKKESFPLTVTSAQKNPTAFYLCASMGPWGRTEAFFGQGTRLTVV.

V is TRBV6-1 and J is TRBJ2-1; 7 bases agree with TRBD2. The junction had 5 bases not matched to a gene; V was cut back by 0 bases and J by 0 bases. In germline, CDR1 is MNHNS, CDR2 SASEGT. The CDR3 sequence is 17 residues long. DNA of the CDR3: TGTGCCAGCAGTGAAGCGGTGACTAGCAGCTCCTACAATGAGCAGTTCTTC. This gives the protein CASSEAVTSSSYNEQFF.

The chain employs TRBV28 and TRBJ2-7; D is perhaps TRBD2 (6 bases). This CDR3 has 15 residues. Germline loops: CDR1 MDHEN, CDR2 SYDVKM. Trimming cost V 6 bases and J 0 bases, with 15 bases left between them. The CDR3 loop reads CASSHRLGFSYEQYF. The CDR3 DNA reads as TGTGCCAGCAGCCACAGACTAGGGTTCTCCTACGAGCAGTACTTC.

The chain has TRBV4-2 and TRBJ2-4; D is possibly TRBD1 (5 bases). Germline CDR1 and CDR2: LGHNA and YNFKEQ. Trimming removed 8 bases from V and 1 base from J, with 27 bases in between. The CDR3 totals 19 residues. The CDR3 DNA reads TGTGCCAGCCGCATAGGTACAAGGGGCGGTTTGAGGGCCAAAAACATTCAGTACTTC. The encoded protein is CASRIGTRGGLRAKNIQYF.

This sequence joins TRBV2 and TRBJ2-3; TRBD2 agrees at 9 bases. The CDR3 has 14 residues. Germline loops: CDR1 SNHLY, CDR2 FYNNEI. With V trimmed by 7 bases and J by 4 bases, 6 bases remained unmatched. The CDR3, as DNA: TGTGCCAGCATAGCGGGAGTGATCGCAGATACGCAGTATTTT. Its protein product is CASIAGVIADTQYF.

CDR3 region: CASRATNYGYTF. CDR3 sequence (DNA): TGTGCCAGTCGCGCCACTAACTATGGCTACACCTTC. The V gene is TRBV6-5, the J gene TRBJ1-2, with D unclear. Germline V gene lookup returns CDR1 MNHEY and CDR2 SVGAGI. This CDR3 contains 12 residues. V dropped 9 bases and J dropped 0 bases, with 8 bases sitting between them.

This chain connects TRBV7-2 to TRBJ1-1; a possible D gene is TRBD1 (5 bases). Germline V lookup: CDR1 SGHTA, CDR2 FQGNSA. V lost 3 bases and J lost 6, with 14 bases in between. This CDR3 has 14 residues. The DNA of the CDR3 is TGTGCCAGCAGCTTGGTTGCAGGGAGGGCTGAAGCTTTCTTT. Protein sequence: CASSLVAGRAEAFF.

The chain joins TRBV18 to TRBJ2-7, with 11 bases that match TRBD2. The germline V gene encodes CDR1 KGHSH and CDR2 LQKENI. V lost 5 bases and J lost 3; bases outside the gene matches: 9. The CDR3 extends over 16 amino acids. CDR3 protein: CASSSGTSGVIYEQYF. DNA of the CDR3: TGTGCCAGCTCATCGGGGACTAGCGGAGTAATCTACGAGCAGTACTTC.

The chain carries TRBV7-2 and TRBJ2-1; 7 bases are shared with TRBD2. The germline V gene encodes CDR1 SGHTA and CDR2 FQGNSA. The CDR3 contains 15 residues. V lost 5 bases to trimming and J lost 3 bases; unmatched junction nucleotides: 7. The CDR3 is CASSHRASGYNEQFF. CDR3 nucleotide sequence: TGTGCCAGCAGCCATCGCGCTAGCGGCTACAATGAGCAGTTCTTC.

The gene calls are TRBV18 and TRBJ2-1, with a tentative D call TRBD1 (5 bases). Trimming shortened V by 2 bases and J by 1 base, and 9 bases separated the two germline ends. This CDR3 is built from 15 residues. CDR1 is KGHSH, CDR2 LQKENI, per germline. The DNA for the CDR3 is TGTGCCAGCTCACCAAGGCAGGGATCCTACAATGAGCAGTTCTTC. As protein: CASSPRQGSYNEQFF.

V usage is TRBV11-2 and J usage is TRBJ2-1; TRBD2 is a possible D gene (6 bases). The germline V and J ends were trimmed by 0 bases and 8 bases, with 17 bases remaining between them. This CDR3 is built from 16 residues. Germline CDR1 and CDR2: SGHAT and FQNNGV. CDR3 region: CASSLEWRGDLYEQFF. CDR3 DNA: TGTGCCAGCAGCTTAGAGTGGCGCGGGGACCTCTATGAGCAGTTCTTC.

Notes on this clone: This same CDR3 is encoded by further DNA sequences in the sample. The rearrangement uses TRBV29-1 and TRBJ1-2, with TRBD1 identical over 8 bases. V was pared by 7 bases and J by 2 bases, with 3 bases of the junction left unmatched. This CDR3 spans 12 amino acids. CDR1 and CDR2 (germline): SQVTM, ANQGSEA. The CDR3 protein is CSARDRNYGYTF. In DNA form, the CDR3 reads TGCAGCGCCCGGGACAGGAACTATGGCTACACCTTC.

The V gene is TRBV6-1, the J gene TRBJ1-2; TRBD1 might be the D (5 bases). CDR3 size: 16 residues. Between the trimmed V and J ends, which lost 4 bases and 4 bases, there was a span of 19 bases. Germline CDR1 is MNHNS and CDR2 is SASEGT. The CDR3 loop reads CASSGPTSGASYGYTF. The CDR3 nucleotides are TGTGCCAGCAGTGGCCCCACAAGTGGGGCATCCTATGGCTACACCTTC.

The rearrangement joins TRBV5-6 to TRBJ1-1; possible D gene TRBD1, 6 bases. Trimming pared 1 base from V and 1 base from J, leaving 11 bases between. The CDR3 spans 15 residues. Germline-derived CDR1 and CDR2 are SGHDT and YYEEEE. The CDR3: CASSLFGTTNTEAFF. The CDR3, as DNA: TGTGCCAGCAGCTTGTTTGGGACAACGAACACTGAAGCTTTCTTT.

This sequence joins TRBV7-6 and TRBJ2-2; D is undetermined. This CDR3 is 16 amino acids long. Trimming shortened V by 5 bases and J by 4 bases, and 17 bases separated the two germline ends. In germline, CDR1 is SGHVS, CDR2 FNYEAQ. The CDR3: CASSPTGVLSTGELFF. The DNA of the CDR3 is TGTGCCAGCAGCCCCACCGGAGTACTGAGCACCGGGGAGCTGTTTTTT.

The V gene is TRBV7-2, the J gene TRBJ2-5, with 9 positions matching TRBD2. The CDR3 sequence is 14 residues long. V was clipped by 3 bases and J by 3 bases; unmatched bases: 2. Germline V CDR1 and CDR2: SGHTA, FQGNSA. The CDR3 DNA is TGTGCCAGCAGCTTGACTAGCGGTAAAGAGACCCAGTACTTC. It codes for CASSLTSGKETQYF. Together with reference TRBV7-2 and TRBJ2-5, the CDR3 gives the full variable domain: GAGVSQSPSNKVTEKGKDVELRCDPISGHTALYWYRQSLGQGLEFLIYFQGNSAPDKSGLPSDRFSAERTGGSVSTLTIQRTQQEDSAVYLCASSLTSGKETQYFGPGTRLLVL.

The rearrangement joins TRBV6-1 to TRBJ1-1, with D uncertain. Between the trimmed V and J ends, which lost 0 bases and 6 bases, there was a span of 14 bases. CDR3 size: 15 residues. Germline V gene sequence: CDR1 MNHNS, CDR2 SASEGT. CDR3 DNA sequence: TGTGCCAGCAGTGAAGCGCACGGGGTGTGGGCTGAAGCTTTCTTT. The encoded protein is CASSEAHGVWAEAFF.